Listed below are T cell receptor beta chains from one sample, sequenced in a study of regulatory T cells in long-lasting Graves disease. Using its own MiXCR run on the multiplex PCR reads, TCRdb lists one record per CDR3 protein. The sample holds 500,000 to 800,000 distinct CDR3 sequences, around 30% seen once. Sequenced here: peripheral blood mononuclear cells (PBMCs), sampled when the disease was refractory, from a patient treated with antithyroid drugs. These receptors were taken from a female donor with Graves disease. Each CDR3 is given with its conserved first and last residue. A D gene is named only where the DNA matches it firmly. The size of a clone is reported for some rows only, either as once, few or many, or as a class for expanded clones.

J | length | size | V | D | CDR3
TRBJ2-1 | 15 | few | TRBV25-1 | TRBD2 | CASSAGLAAYNEQFF
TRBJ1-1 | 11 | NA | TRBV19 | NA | CASSIVGEAFF
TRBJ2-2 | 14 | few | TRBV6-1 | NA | CASSATQNTGELFF
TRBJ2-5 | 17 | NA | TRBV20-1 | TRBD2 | CSARPFLAGGRGETQYF
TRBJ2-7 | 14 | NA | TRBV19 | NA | CASSISGISYEQYF
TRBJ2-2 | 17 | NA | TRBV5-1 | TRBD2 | CASSPLAGGSNTGELFF
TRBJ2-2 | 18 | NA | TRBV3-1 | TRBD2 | CASSRRLAGTANTGELFF
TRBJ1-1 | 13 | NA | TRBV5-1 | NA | CASNFELNTEAFF
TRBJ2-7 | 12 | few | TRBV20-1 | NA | CSGSRSSYEQYF
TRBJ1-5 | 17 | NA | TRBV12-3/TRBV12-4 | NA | CASSYAVGEGFNQPQHF
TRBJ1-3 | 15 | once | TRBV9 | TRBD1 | CASSVGQGVGNTIYF
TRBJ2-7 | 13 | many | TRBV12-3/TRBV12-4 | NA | CASSLGRGHEQYF
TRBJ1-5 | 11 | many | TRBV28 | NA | CASSTDQPQHF
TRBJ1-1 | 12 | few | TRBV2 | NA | CASIRRGTEAFF
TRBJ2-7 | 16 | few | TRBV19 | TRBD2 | CASSMKGSGSSYEQYF
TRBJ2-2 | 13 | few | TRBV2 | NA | CASSDTNGGELFF
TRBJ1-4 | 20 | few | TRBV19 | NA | CASSISLGRGLKATNEKLFF
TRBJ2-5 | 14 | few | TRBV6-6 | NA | CASSYSAAQETQYF
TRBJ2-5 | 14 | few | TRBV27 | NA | CASSIQGRQETQYF
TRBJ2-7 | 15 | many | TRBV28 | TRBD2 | CASSSIAGVPGKQYF
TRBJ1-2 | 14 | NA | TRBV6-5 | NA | CASSYRPDNYGYTF
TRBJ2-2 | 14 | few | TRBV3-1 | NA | CASSLRHNYGELFF
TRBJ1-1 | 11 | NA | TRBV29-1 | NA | CSIMGHTEAFF
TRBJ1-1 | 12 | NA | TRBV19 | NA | CASSLDRLQAFF
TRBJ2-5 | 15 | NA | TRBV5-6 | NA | CASSLETGNQETQYF
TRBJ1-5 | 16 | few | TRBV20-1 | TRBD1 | CSAHQPGTGLNQPQHF
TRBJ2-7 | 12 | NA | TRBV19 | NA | CASGTLAGEQYF
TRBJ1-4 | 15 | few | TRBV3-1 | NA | CASSQESGTDEKLFF
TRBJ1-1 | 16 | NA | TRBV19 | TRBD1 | CASSRASVGQVTEAFF
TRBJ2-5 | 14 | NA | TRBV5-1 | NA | CASSTPPFSETQYF
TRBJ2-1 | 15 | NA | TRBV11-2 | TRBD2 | CASSPSGRGPREQFF
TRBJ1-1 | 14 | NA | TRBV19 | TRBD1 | CATKQGNGNTEAFF
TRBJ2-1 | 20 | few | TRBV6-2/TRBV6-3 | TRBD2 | CASSYSISVGGGSTRNEQFF
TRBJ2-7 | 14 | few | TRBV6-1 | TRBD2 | CAVFIGDYTYEQYF
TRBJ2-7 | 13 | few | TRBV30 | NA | CAWSETGTYEQYF
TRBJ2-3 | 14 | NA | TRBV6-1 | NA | CASSATLSTDTQYF
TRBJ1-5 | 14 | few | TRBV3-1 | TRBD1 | CASSQGQGRQPQHF
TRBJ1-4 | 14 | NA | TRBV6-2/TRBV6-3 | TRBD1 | CASSEWDRVGKLFF
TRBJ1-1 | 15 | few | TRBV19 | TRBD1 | CASSSDRVMNTEAFF
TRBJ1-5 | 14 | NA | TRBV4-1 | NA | CASSQRGVRQPQHF